Included here is one T cell receptor beta chain sequence, with context. Its antigen is still unknown. Nothing much larger sits one base from this clone, and base qualities are not available. Whole blood was collected in K2EDTA tubes by collaborating institutions according to the institutions' own protocols. Collaborator samples were shipped for TCRbeta analysis as frozen whole blood, isolated PBMCs, or DNA extracted from either sample type. These data are taken from a study of blood T cell repertoires in COVID-19 (dated by TCRdb to the early 2020s). Some background on the complete study: The collaborator samples originated in the United States, Italy and Spain and spanned the acute and convalescent phases of COVID-19. The prospective study material was composed of cDNA or gDNA derived from T cells, B-cell-depleted T cells, or PBMCs. Subjects who had been exposed to COVID-19, were actively infected with it, or had recovered from it provided the deeply sampled blood TCRbeta repertoires that made up the dataset. The repertoires were made available in a free public database intended to serve as a resource for research on the immune response to SARS-CoV-2. Samples came from the ongoing ImmuneRACE study (first 160 participants) plus 1,254 subjects from 6 global collaborators. Nearly every sample came with metadata listing a de-identified subject ID, COVID-19 status, age in years and sex. Where available, HLA class I and class II types were taken from metadata supplied by the sample provider and were not determined by assay-based typing.

Summary of the overall study and its limitations: Clinical and demographic metadata were provided uncurated, with the amount varying by source and participant.

CDR1 and CDR2 (MGHRA, YSYEKL) derive from the germline V gene. The CDR3 runs 15 amino acids, cysteine and phenylalanine included. This entry keeps only the CDR3 DNA: 45 bases, framed from base 1. The junction shows trimming of 4 bases on V and 3 bases on J, and the gene matches do not reach 5 bases of it. TCRbeta CDR3 regions were amplified from genomic DNA using the immunoSEQ Assay, a bias-controlled multiplex PCR. On the study's bioinformatics: The number of nucleated cells in each sample was estimated by amplification of reference gene primers within the assay. Sequence reads were collapsed and filtered to measure the absolute abundance of every unique TCRbeta CDR3 rearrangement. For each sample, productive Simpson clonality was calculated by taking the square root of Simpson's diversity index across productive rearrangements. TCRdb took this table from immuneACCESS and kept in-frame rearrangements with V and J called. Such tables lack part of the clones; where checked against another copy, unresolved V genes explain under half of the gap, and the rest is unexplained. From that table come the V and J calls and clone size; the DNA was used to work out D and trimming. This sample is represented by over 55,000 clones; about four fifths of them were singletons. In total, the top ten clones hold roughly 5.6% of the sample.

Sequencing input: peripheral blood. The chain links TRBV4-1 with TRBJ2-7; the central 11 bases match TRBD1. The origin of this receptor is a man aged 50-60 years with active COVID-19. The CDR3 loop reads CASSPTGTGGYEQYF. The nucleotides are TGCGCCAGCAGCCCCACCGGGACAGGGGGCTACGAGCAGTACTTC.